This paragraph reports one T cell receptor beta chain. The sample is drawn from a study of blood T cell repertoires in COVID-19. Study as a whole: From T cells, B-cell-depleted T cells, or PBMCs came the material, which was cDNA or gDNA.

Original handling: Amplifying reference gene primers gave estimates of nucleated cell counts. Some clones are missing from TCRdb's copy, which holds only in-frame ones; the method was immunoSEQ multiplex PCR. Clone size and the V and J calls come from that table; the DNA yielded D and trimming. The sample carries over 200,000 clones, 86% recorded once. Germline V CDR1 and CDR2: SGHDT, YYEEEE. The CDR3 is 16 residues long. V lost 4 bases and J lost 3; bases outside the gene matches: 6. V and J are TRBV5-6 and TRBJ2-7, with 14 positions matching TRBD2. Sequencing was carried out using peripheral blood. This receptor was obtained from a man aged 35-49 years who had recovered from COVID-19. CDR3 sequence: CASSLGTSGGHYEQYF. The CDR3, as DNA: TGTGCCAGCAGCCTGGGGACTAGCGGGGGCCACTACGAGCAGTACTTC.